The present entry profiles one T cell receptor (beta chain) with its context. Produced via immunoSEQ multiplex PCR; TCRdb's table is partial and in-frame only. The sample comprises about 660,000 clones, approximately 79% of which are singletons, and 1.7% rests with the top ten. This sample was taken from a study of shared clonotypes between healthy human individuals. This CDR3 is built from 15 residues. CDR1 is SGHTA and CDR2 is FQGTGA in the germline V gene. J was trimmed by 6 bases and V by 6 bases; bases with no gene match: 10. In the CD4+ fraction, cells were divided into CD45RA+ naive and CD45RA-negative memory subsets.

Sequencing was carried out using memory CD4+ T cells sorted from blood. Noted subset: CD45RA-negative fraction. The clonotype comes from a woman aged 25 to 39 in good health. J is TRBJ2-7 and V is TRBV7-3; 11 positions agree with TRBD1. The CDR3 is CASSLYGDRGTEQYF. CDR3 bases: TGTGCCAGCAGTTTATACGGGGACAGGGGGACCGAGCAGTACTTC.